The TCR beta chain described here comes from a study of cytomegalovirus exposure and HLA in healthy donors. Overall study context: The 90 to 150 validation repertoires used the same platform as the 500 to 700 first-cohort repertoires, a later analysis reported.

The donors were part of the validation cohort of around 110 subjects. That cohort was separate from the first cohort, which comprised fewer than 800 subjects. This clone was picked up one time. Its specificity is not known. Findings and limits, study-wide: Researchers counted around 180 TCR beta chains as cytomegalovirus-associated. Subsequent analysis showed first-cohort TCR clusters tending to co-occur in some 120 validation repertoires.

V was cut by 4 bases and J by 4 bases, with 16 bases left in between. CDR3 length: 15 residues. Looked up from germline, CDR1 is SGHAT and CDR2 is FQNNGV. The repertoire was sequenced with immunoSEQ multiplex PCR; TCRdb's copy has only in-frame clones and lacks some. The data show about 220,000 clones, just under 90% seen once. The sequenced sample was PBMCs. The rearrangement joins TRBV11-2 to TRBJ2-5; a possible D gene is TRBD2 (6 bases). The sequence was collected from a man aged 18 to 35 in good health and CMV-seronegative. The DNA for the CDR3 is TGTGCCAGCAGCTGGGGACTTTCTAGGGGAGAGACCCAGTACTTC. Translated: CASSWGLSRGETQYF.